This record covers a single T cell receptor (beta chain). Its target is unknown. At one end the junction does not follow the germline gene, possibly because of a read error. CDR3 length equals 16 residues. CDR1 DFQATT and CDR2 SNEGSKA come from the germline V gene (reference sequence). Study findings and constraints: In terms of TCR gene usage, tumor memory CD4+ T cells clustered together with blood and lymph node memory CD4+ cells, as well as with lymph node naive CD4+ cells. Tumor-infiltrating Treg TCR alpha and beta sequences overlapped most with tumor naive CD4+ T cells, then blood naive.

Full-length variable regions came from constant-region reverse primers plus semi-nested Nested Universal Primer A PCR. TCRdb re-derived calls from the 5' RACE reads in MiXCR, one entry per CDR3 protein. The repertoire consists of some 6,300 distinct CDR3 sequences, with roughly half occurring once and the leading ten covering 3%. Material: naive CD4+ T cells sorted from a lymph node. Subset here: naive CD4+ T cells, CD4+CD45RA+CD25-. The chain combines TRBV20-1 with TRBJ2-3, with 10 bases aligning to TRBD1. The clonotype originates from a female donor with breast cancer. For the CDR3, the DNA is TGCAGTGCTACCGAGGGACAGGGGCGTATCACAGATTCGCAGTATTTT. It is translated as CSATEGQGRITDSQYF.